Here is one T cell receptor (beta chain) with its context. Its cognate antigen has yet to be identified. The input lacks base qualities; no much larger clone sits a single base away. The data stem from a study of cytotoxic CD8 clonotypes in ibrutinib-treated CLL (dated by TCRdb to about 2021). A note on the overall study: The cohort included about 15 treatment-naive and ten to twelve relapsed/refractory patients; roughly 17 were IGHV unmutated. Patients were still on ibrutinib when every remission and progressive disease sample was collected. Cryopreserved peripheral blood mononuclear cells were collected before treatment, at response, and at either disease progression or sustained remission. Of the roughly 81 people in the trial, roughly 27 had longitudinal samples available. Response samples were taken after a median of 12 months on treatment, ranging from roughly 6 to 36 months. Partial responses were observed in about 24 patients and complete responses in 2; after a median follow-up of around 68 months, remission was maintained in approximately 15 patients and progression was observed in some twelve. An average of about 250,000 productive templates and roughly 94,000 productive rearrangements was obtained per sample.

This sample's time point label indicates: approximately 25 months on ibrutinib. For TCR beta library preparation, roughly 2 micrograms of genomic DNA were extracted from the cryopreserved PBMCs. Longitudinal blood samples from CLL patients on ibrutinib monotherapy underwent high-throughput TCR beta sequencing. Patients were enrolled in a phase 2 open-label single-center ibrutinib monotherapy trial. Each clonotype received, on average, 10x coverage in deep resolution sequencing performed on a MiSeq, where the target depth lay between 1 in 1 million and 1 in 200,000 T cells. The immunoSEQ hsTCRB Kit was used to generate the TCR beta libraries. The paper's data handling went like this. The data were analyzed with ImmunoSEQ Analyzer and ImmunoSEQ Data Assistant, and V, D and J gene assignments followed IMGT definitions. Clonality, which ranges from 0 to 1, was calculated as one minus the normalized Shannon entropy of productive rearrangement frequencies. Only overrepresented clonotypes making up at least 0.05% of each patient's repertoire were included in the public clonotype analysis. Approximately 13 age-matched healthy donor repertoires from immuneACCESS served as clonality controls. This immuneACCESS table, as held by TCRdb, lists in-frame sequences with V and J called but not all clones. Of the missing ones, under half trace to an unresolved V gene in checked studies; the others have no known cause. Clonal size and the V and J genes are those of that table, whereas D and trimming came from the DNA. For this sample the table gives about 130,000 clones, of which roughly 88% were detected only once. The ten largest clones represent roughly 2% of the sample.

What the authors observed across the whole study: Sampling times were not matched between patients in sustained remission and patients whose disease was progressing, and lymph node repertoires were not examined. At ibrutinib response clonality went up, during sustained remission it held steady, and at progression it dropped back toward baseline. Public clonotypes were found to be uncommon and were observed to contract or remain stable during treatment; the increase in clonality was shown to reflect expansion of private clonotypes at ibrutinib response. Baseline clonality was found to be higher than that of age-matched healthy donors and was strongly correlated with circulating CD8+ T-cell counts.

The CDR3, from cysteine to phenylalanine, totals 16 residues. Kept here is only the CDR3 DNA, which spans 48 bases and is read in frame from base 1. V drops 2 bases and J drops 0 bases, leaving 13 bases in between. In the germline V gene (reference sequence), CDR1 corresponds to GTSNPN and CDR2 to SVGIG. In this chain, TRBV30 is recombined with TRBJ2-2; there is no confident call for the D gene. Sequencing was performed on PBMCs, taken after 24 months of ibrutinib treatment. This TCR derives from a human donor with chronic lymphocytic leukemia. The CDR3 region reads CAWSYLTISNTGELFF. The base sequence is TGTGCCTGGAGTTACCTTACTATCTCGAACACCGGGGAGCTGTTTTTT.